This record covers a single T cell receptor beta chain. Its target is unknown. This specimen comes from a study of cytomegalovirus exposure and HLA in healthy donors. Study-wide results and caveats: The investigators catalogued 150 to 200 TCR beta chains as cytomegalovirus-associated. Using the classifier, cytomegalovirus status was reportedly diagnosed with high specificity and sensitivity. For most TCR sequences rarity was the rule, although some public TCRs occurred in many donors.

The method was immunoSEQ multiplex PCR; TCRdb's version includes in-frame clones alone and lacks a portion of them. The sample carries approximately 280,000 clones, about 86% recorded once. The specimen sequenced was PBMCs. This receptor was taken from a woman aged 18 to 35 in good health and CMV-seronegative.

The CDR3 sequence: CASSSQGRNTEAFF. As DNA, the CDR3 is TGTGCCAGCAGCTCACAGGGTCGGAACACTGAAGCTTTCTTT. The rearrangement uses TRBV7-6 and TRBJ1-1, with a tentative D call TRBD1 (6 bases). Trimming removed 4 bases from V and 1 base from J, with 10 bases in between. This CDR3 comprises 14 residues. Germline assignment: CDR1 SGHVS and CDR2 FNYEAQ.